Presented here are 13 T cell receptor beta chains from one specimen sequenced in a study of memory CD4+ T cells and cytomegalovirus serostatus. Single viable CD3+CD4+CD8-CD45RO+ cells were sorted as the memory CD4+ T cells. Libraries were prepared by immunoSEQ multiplex PCR; TCRdb keeps only in-frame clonotypes and omits some of them. The top ten hold about 2.5% of the sample, which has about 75,000 clones, 75% to 85% seen once. Material for sequencing was memory CD4+ T cells from blood. These receptors were collected from an adult in good health and CMV-seropositive.

V usage is TRBV6-1 and J usage is TRBJ2-1, with D unclear. The CDR3 loop spans 12 amino acids. Germline values: CDR1 MNHNS, CDR2 SASEGT. Deletions cut 2 bases from V and 5 bases from J, with 4 bases between. Here the CDR3 reads CASSEWDNEQFF. CDR3 nucleotide sequence: TGTGCCAGCAGTGAATGGGACAATGAGCAGTTCTTC.

Turning to this clone: The sample has other DNA sequences that encode this CDR3 too. This sequence joins TRBV5-8 and TRBJ2-7, with D hard to call. The germline V gene encodes CDR1 SGHTS and CDR2 YDEGEE. V was shortened by 5 bases and J by 3 bases, with 9 bases between the two germline ends. The CDR3 consists of 12 residues. In DNA, the CDR3 is TGTGCCAGCAGTTTGACCCACTACGAGCAGTACGTC. It yields the protein CASSLTHYEQYV.

The V call is TRBV11-3, the J call TRBJ2-1; tentatively, D is TRBD1 or TRBD2 (7 bases each). CDR1 is SGHNT and CDR2 is YENEEA in the germline V gene. Trimming left V 4 bases short and J 7 bases short, with 20 bases between. CDR3 length: 16 amino acids. For the CDR3, the DNA is TGTGCCAGCAGCTATCGGTCAGGGGGGGCCAAGAATGAGCAGTTCTTC. The encoded protein is CASSYRSGGAKNEQFF. Using reference TRBV11-3 and TRBJ2-1 for the parts outside the CDR3, the full variable domain is EAGVVQSPRYKIIEKKQPVAFWCNPISGHNTLYWYLQNLGQGPELLIRYENEEAVDDSQLPKDRFSAERLKGVDSTLKIQPAELGDSAVYLCASSYRSGGAKNEQFFGPGTRLTVL.

J is TRBJ1-3 and V is TRBV19; no reliable D call. Deletions cut 2 bases from V and 0 bases from J, with 11 bases between. Germline V gene sequence: CDR1 LNHDA, CDR2 SQIVND (reference sequence). The CDR3 contains 16 residues. CDR3 bases: TGTGCCAGTAGTATATGGGCCCCCGGCTCTGGAAACACCATATATTTT. It encodes CASSIWAPGSGNTIYF.

V and J are TRBV5-1 and TRBJ2-3; 8 bases are shared with TRBD2. The germline V gene encodes CDR1 SGHRS and CDR2 YFSETQ. Trimming at V came to 4 bases and at J to 4 bases, leaving 8 bases not matched to a gene. The CDR3 sequence is 15 residues long. The CDR3 protein is CASSLGGGGADTQYF. The CDR3 DNA reads as TGCGCCAGCAGCCTCGGGGGGGGCGGCGCAGATACGCAGTATTTT. Together with reference TRBV5-1 and TRBJ2-3, the CDR3 gives the full variable domain: KAGVTQTPRYLIKTRGQQVTLSCSPISGHRSVSWYQQTPGQGLQFLFEYFSETQRNKGNFPGRFSGRQFSNSRSEMNVSTLELGDSALYLCASSLGGGGADTQYFGPGTRLTVL.

The rearrangement uses TRBV28 and TRBJ1-6; 10 positions agree with TRBD1. From germline, CDR1 is MDHEN and CDR2 SYDVKM. Trimming at V came to 6 bases and at J to 9 bases, leaving 5 bases not matched to a gene. The CDR3 is 14 residues long. This CDR3 is CASSRGQGTSPLHF. The CDR3 DNA reads as TGTGCCAGCAGCCGGGGACAGGGGACTTCACCCCTCCACTTT.

V usage is TRBV5-4 and J usage is TRBJ2-3; D might be TRBD1 or TRBD2, each matching 5 bases. The V and J ends lost 4 bases and 2 bases respectively, with 11 bases between them. Germline-derived CDR1 and CDR2 are SGHNT and YYREEE (reference sequence). The CDR3 has 14 amino acids. The CDR3 here is CASSRRDHTDTQYF. The CDR3 coding sequence is TGTGCCAGCAGCCGCCGGGACCACACAGATACGCAGTATTTT.

The rearrangement joins TRBV5-1 to TRBJ1-2; no definite D call. Germline V gene data show CDR1 as SGHRS and CDR2 as YFSETQ. V was shortened by 3 bases and J by 0 bases, with 6 bases between the two germline ends. The CDR3 is made up of 13 amino acids. The CDR3 nucleotides are TGCGCCAGCAGCTCGGCAGCTAACTATGGCTACACCTTC. Translation gives CASSSAANYGYTF.

The V gene is TRBV18, the J gene TRBJ2-5; D assignment may be TRBD1 or TRBD2 (5 bases each). The V end lost 2 bases, the J end lost 5 bases, and 12 bases lay between the germline ends. Germline CDR1 and CDR2: KGHSH and LQKENI. The CDR3 consists of 14 residues. The CDR3 protein is CASSPGTPRETQYF. The CDR3 DNA reads as TGTGCCAGCTCACCAGGGACCCCGAGGGAGACCCAGTACTTC. Complete variable domain (other parts from reference TRBV18 and TRBJ2-5): NAGVMQNPRHLVRRRGQEARLRCSPMKGHSHVYWYRQLPEEGLKFMVYLQKENIIDESGMPKERFSAEFPKEGPSILRIQQVVRGDSAAYFCASSPGTPRETQYFGPGTRLLVL.

A few counts support this clone. The genes are TRBV29-1 and TRBJ1-2; D call uncertain. This CDR3 contains 12 residues. Trimming removed 5 bases at V and 2 bases at J, with 9 bases between. The germline gives CDR1 SQVTM, CDR2 ANQGSEA. CDR3: CSVSSVNYGYTF. The CDR3 DNA reads TGCAGCGTTTCCAGTGTAAACTATGGCTACACCTTC.

This clone was seen more than once but under ten times. The chain has TRBV28 and TRBJ1-6; D gene ambiguous. The V end was cut by 3 bases, the J end by 8 bases, with 11 bases between. The CDR3 is 14 amino acids. Germline V gene sequence: CDR1 MDHEN, CDR2 SYDVKM. CDR3 residues: CASSLEVRHSPLHF. Written as DNA, the CDR3 is TGTGCCAGCAGTTTGGAGGTTAGACATTCACCCCTCCACTTT.

The chain recombines TRBV5-1 with TRBJ2-1; D remains unclear. The CDR3 loop spans 14 amino acids. Between the trimmed V and J ends, which lost 0 bases and 1 base, there was a span of 5 bases. Germline CDR1 reads SGHRS; CDR2 reads YFSETQ. CDR3 loop: CASSLVESYNEQFF. The CDR3, as DNA: TGCGCCAGCAGCTTGGTGGAGTCCTACAATGAGCAGTTCTTC.

The rearrangement links TRBV27 to TRBJ1-6, with D possibly TRBD1 on 5 matching bases. This CDR3 contains 13 residues. The V end was cut by 6 bases, the J end by 3 bases, with 6 bases between. CDR1 is MNHEY and CDR2 is SMNVEV in the germline V gene (reference sequence). CDR3 sequence: CASSRDYNSPLHF. The DNA for the CDR3 is TGTGCCAGCAGCAGGGACTATAATTCACCCCTCCACTTT.